The 11 T cell receptor beta chains below all came from one sample that was sequenced in a study of blood T cell repertoires in COVID-19 (dated by TCRdb to the early 2020s). Receptors were amplified or captured by the immunoSEQ multiplex PCR assay. Imported from immuneACCESS, the table was reduced by TCRdb to in-frame sequences with V and J called. These copies leave out some clones; in studies compared against another copy, an unresolved V gene accounts for under half, and the cause of the remainder is not known. The table for this sample lists fewer than 200,000 clones; over 70% of them were counted only once. Around a fifth of the sample comes from the top ten. Material: peripheral blood. The receptors originated from a woman aged 70-85 years who had recovered from COVID-19.

The chain couples TRBV5-1 to TRBJ1-2; 7 bases agree with TRBD1. CDR1 is SGHRS, CDR2 YFSETQ, per germline. With V trimmed by 4 bases and J by 2 bases, 8 bases remained unmatched. The CDR3 sequence is 15 residues long. As DNA, the CDR3 is TGCGCCAGCAGCCTCGCGACAGGGCGCAACTATGGCTACACCTTC. This translates into CASSLATGRNYGYTF.

This sequence joins TRBV30 and TRBJ2-1, with 15 nucleotides matching TRBD2. This CDR3 is built from 15 residues. V lost 5 bases, J lost 9 bases, and 8 bases stayed unmatched. Germline lookup yields CDR1 GTSNPN and CDR2 SVGIG (reference sequence). CDR3: CAWGGLAGGRVEQFF. The CDR3 region has the DNA TGTGCCTGGGGGGGACTAGCGGGAGGCCGGGTTGAGCAGTTCTTC.

The CDR3 DNA sequence: TGTGCCAGCGGACCGTTGGGAGCCAGGGGAACTGAAGCTTTCTTT. This sequence encodes CASGPLGARGTEAFF. The chain couples TRBV9 to TRBJ1-1; weak D call: TRBD1 (6 bases). The germline gives CDR1 SGDLS, CDR2 YYNGEE. The V end lost 7 bases, the J end lost 5 bases, and 21 bases lay between the germline ends. The CDR3 consists of 15 residues.

As concerns this clone: Compared with germline, one end of the junction differs, possibly owing to a read error. The chain links TRBV5-1 to TRBJ1-1; 7 bases are a match to TRBD1. The CDR3 runs to 18 residues. From germline, CDR1 is SGHRS and CDR2 YFSETQ. Here the CDR3 reads CASSLGAHRGLGWTEAFF. The CDR3 coding sequence is TGCGCCAGCAGTTTGGGGGCCCACAGGGGCCTCGGGTGGACTGAAGCTTTCTTT.

This clone was counted a single time. This sequence joins TRBV29-1 and TRBJ1-1, with D unclear. The CDR3 length is 13 residues. Germline V CDR1 and CDR2: SQVTM, ANQGSEA. V shed 1 base and J shed 0 bases, with 6 bases lying between them. CDR3 coding DNA: TGCAGCGTTGAAGTAACGGTGAACACTGAAGCTTTCTTT. Protein product: CSVEVTVNTEAFF.

This chain links TRBV11-3 with TRBJ2-1; 9 bases fit TRBD1. V lost 5 bases and J lost 5; bases outside the gene matches: 7. CDR3 length: 15 residues. Germline V CDR1 and CDR2: SGHNT, YENEEA. As DNA, the CDR3 is TGTGCCAGCAGCAAGGGGACAGGGATCGACAATGAGCAGTTCTTC. Its translation: CASSKGTGIDNEQFF.

V gene TRBV11-2 combines with J gene TRBJ2-1; possibly TRBD2 for D (5 bases). V gave up 5 bases and J gave up 6 bases, with 11 bases separating them. Germline lookup yields CDR1 SGHAT and CDR2 FQNNGV. The CDR3 sequence is 13 residues long. CDR3 protein: CASSPGGSNEQFF. CDR3 nucleotides: TGTGCCAGCAGCCCCGGCGGGTCCAATGAGCAGTTCTTC. The full variable domain, its missing parts supplied by reference TRBV11-2 and TRBJ2-1, is EAGVAQSPRYKIIEKRQSVAFWCNPISGHATLYWYQQILGQGPKLLIQFQNNGVVDDSQLPKDRFSAERLKGVDSTLKIQPAKLEDSAVYLCASSPGGSNEQFFGPGTRLTVL.

V gene TRBV19 combines with J gene TRBJ2-1, with D tentatively TRBD2 (6 bases). The CDR3 has 15 residues. In germline, CDR1 is LNHDA, CDR2 SQIVND (reference sequence). Trimming cost V 1 base and J 8 bases, with 15 bases left between them. CDR3 coding DNA: TGTGCCAGTAGTATAGGCCCCTTAGCGGAGGATGAGCAGTTCTTC. Translation gives CASSIGPLAEDEQFF.

This rearrangement joins TRBV19 to TRBJ2-7, with 8 positions matching TRBD2. CDR1 is LNHDA and CDR2 is SQIVND in the germline V gene (reference sequence). The V and J ends lost 5 bases and 6 bases, in that order; junction bases with no gene match: 15. The CDR3 is made up of 16 amino acids. The chain's CDR3 is CASSGRLAGDPVEQYF. CDR3 sequence (DNA): TGTGCCAGTAGTGGGAGGCTAGCGGGCGACCCCGTCGAGCAGTACTTC. Supplemented by reference TRBV19 and TRBJ2-7, the full variable domain reads DGGITQSPKYLFRKEGQNVTLSCEQNLNHDAMYWYRQDPGQGLRLIYYSQIVNDFQKGDIAEGYSVSREKKESFPLTVTSAQKNPTAFYLCASSGRLAGDPVEQYFGPGTRLTVT.

This clone was counted only a few times. This CDR3 reads CARANGPRADNEQFF. The DNA of the CDR3 is TGTGCCAGAGCGAACGGCCCCCGAGCGGACAATGAGCAGTTCTTC. The chain uses TRBV5-4 and TRBJ2-1; TRBD2 might be the D (5 bases). Trimming pared 8 bases from V and 5 bases from J, leaving 20 bases between. This CDR3 is built from 15 residues. Germline assignment: CDR1 SGHNT and CDR2 YYREEE (reference sequence).

The genes are TRBV4-1 and TRBJ2-5; possibly TRBD1 for D (6 bases). The CDR3 covers 14 residues. Germline V gives CDR1 MGHRA, CDR2 YSYEKL. Trimming shortened V by 1 base and J by 1 base, and 7 bases separated the two germline ends. CDR3 sequence reads: CASSQAGVQETQYF. DNA for the CDR3: TGCGCCAGCAGCCAAGCAGGGGTCCAAGAGACCCAGTACTTC.